These 16 T cell receptor beta chains originate from one sample sequenced in a study of cytomegalovirus exposure and HLA in healthy donors. 60 Vbeta and 13 Jbeta primers were used in PCR. Repertoires were generated with immunoSEQ multiplex PCR, while TCRdb's copy carries only in-frame clones and drops some. The sample lists roughly 100,000 clones; 71% were seen once. Sequencing was carried out using PBMCs. The origin of the receptors is a female donor in good health and CMV-seronegative.

The rearrangement links TRBV30 to TRBJ2-7, with 8 nucleotides matching TRBD2. After removal of 1 base from V and 4 bases from J, the junction contained 9 bases not matched to a gene. Germline V gene sequence: CDR1 GTSNPN, CDR2 SVGIG (reference sequence). This CDR3 has 15 amino acids. The CDR3 DNA sequence: TGTGCCTGGAGTGGTTCTAGCCGCGGGAGGTACGAGCAGTACTTC. It codes for CAWSGSSRGRYEQYF.

The chain uses TRBV4-2 and TRBJ2-2, with TRBD1 matching 8 bases. J was trimmed by 11 bases and V by 1 base; bases with no gene match: 3. In germline, CDR1 is LGHNA, CDR2 YNFKEQ. The CDR3 length is 13 residues. The CDR3 loop is CASSQGTGSELFF. CDR3 bases: TGTGCCAGCAGCCAAGGGACAGGGAGTGAGCTGTTTTTT.

The chain couples TRBV7-2 to TRBJ2-1; TRBD2 matches at 11 bases. The V gene end was trimmed by 5 bases and the J gene end by 15 bases; junction bases not matched to a gene: 6. The CDR3 runs 12 residues. Per germline, CDR1 SGHTA and CDR2 FQGNSA. The CDR3 DNA reads TGTGCCAGCAGCCCGACTAGCGGGGTCGCGTTCTTC. This codes for CASSPTSGVAFF.

The chain links TRBV7-8 to TRBJ2-7; D ambiguous. The CDR3 length is 14 residues. Germline CDR1 reads SGHVS; CDR2 reads FQNEAQ. The V and J ends lost 3 bases and 3 bases respectively, with 12 bases between them. CDR3 residues: CASSFSGGVYEQYF. The CDR3 region has the DNA TGTGCCAGCAGCTTTTCCGGCGGAGTCTACGAGCAGTACTTC.

The rearrangement uses TRBV5-1 and TRBJ1-4; 9 bases align to TRBD1. The germline V gene has CDR1 SGHRS and CDR2 YFSETQ. J gave up 5 bases and V 2 bases, and 4 bases lay outside the gene matches. The CDR3 runs to 15 residues. CDR3 loop: CASSLTGGGNEKLFF. CDR3 in DNA: TGCGCCAGCAGCTTAACAGGGGGCGGGAATGAAAAACTGTTTTTT.

The V and J genes are TRBV7-2 and TRBJ2-5, with 13 bases matching TRBD2. Germline assignment: CDR1 SGHTA and CDR2 FQGNSA. The CDR3 runs to 17 residues. V trimming: 4 bases; J trimming: 5 bases; junction bases outside the gene matches: 10. In DNA, the CDR3 is TGTGCCAGCAGCTGGGGGACTAGCGGGGTGATACGGGAGACCCAGTACTTC. It specifies CASSWGTSGVIRETQYF.

This chain joins TRBV29-1 and TRBJ1-3, with D possibly matching TRBD1 (5 bases). Trimming pared 4 bases from V and 0 bases from J, leaving 13 bases between. Per the germline V gene, CDR1 is SQVTM and CDR2 is ANQGSEA. The CDR3 spans 15 residues. CDR3 coding DNA: TGCAGCGTTGTCGAAAGACAGTTCTCTGGAAACACCATATATTTT. Its protein product is CSVVERQFSGNTIYF.

The V gene is TRBV28, the J gene TRBJ2-1; D not resolved. Germline V lookup: CDR1 MDHEN, CDR2 SYDVKM. The CDR3 loop spans 13 amino acids. V shed 3 bases and J shed 6 bases, with 9 bases lying between them. The CDR3 DNA reads TGTGCCAGCAGTTTCTACGAGGTCAATGAGCAGTTCTTC. It is translated as CASSFYEVNEQFF. Full variable domain (rest looked up from reference TRBV28 and TRBJ2-1): DVKVTQSSRYLVKRTGEKVFLECVQDMDHENMFWYRQDPGLGLRLIYFSYDVKMKEKGDIPEGYSVSREKKERFSLILESASTNQTSMYLCASSFYEVNEQFFGPGTRLTVL.

This clone was observed a few times. The rearrangement links TRBV7-2 to TRBJ1-2, with 7 bases aligning to TRBD1. This CDR3 contains 15 residues. V shed 4 bases, J shed 7 bases, and the junction held 12 bases outside the gene matches. The germline V gene encodes CDR1 SGHTA and CDR2 FQGNSA. CDR3 DNA: TGTGCCAGCAGCTCCCGACAGGGTAGTTATCGTGGCTACACCTTC. Its protein is CASSSRQGSYRGYTF.

The chain links TRBV14 to TRBJ2-3; 12 bases align to TRBD2. The germline CDR1 and CDR2 sequences are SGHDN and FVKESK. This CDR3 spans 17 amino acids. V trimming: 0 bases; J trimming: 6 bases; junction bases outside the gene matches: 7. CDR3 protein: CASSQDQTSGRRDTQYF. CDR3 nucleotide sequence: TGTGCCAGCAGCCAAGACCAGACTAGCGGGAGAAGGGATACGCAGTATTTT.

The V call is TRBV11-2, the J call TRBJ2-1; 8 positions agree with TRBD2. J lost 10 bases, V lost 0 bases, and 8 bases had no gene match. Germline lookup yields CDR1 SGHAT and CDR2 FQNNGV. The CDR3 is made up of 15 amino acids. The CDR3 region is CASSLDRHGRAEQFF. The CDR3 DNA reads as TGTGCCAGCAGCTTAGATCGCCACGGGAGGGCCGAGCAGTTCTTC. Filled out from reference TRBV11-2 and TRBJ2-1, the complete variable domain reads EAGVAQSPRYKIIEKRQSVAFWCNPISGHATLYWYQQILGQGPKLLIQFQNNGVVDDSQLPKDRFSAERLKGVDSTLKIQPAKLEDSAVYLCASSLDRHGRAEQFFGPGTRLTVL.

The V call is TRBV5-1, the J call TRBJ2-3; 7 bases fit TRBD2. This CDR3 is 16 amino acids long. Germline CDR1 SGHRS, CDR2 YFSETQ. Trimming removed 4 bases from V and 0 bases from J; junction bases left unmatched: 8. CDR3 in amino acids: CASSPVGSGSTDTQYF. In DNA form, the CDR3 reads TGCGCCAGCAGCCCGGTGGGTAGCGGGAGCACAGATACGCAGTATTTT.

The rearrangement links TRBV6-4 to TRBJ2-3; weak D call: TRBD2 (5 bases). This CDR3 has 14 amino acids. Germline CDR1 MRHNA, CDR2 SNTAGT. V lost 4 bases, J lost 4 bases, and 12 bases lay in between. This chain's CDR3 is CASSGGGGADTQYF. The CDR3, as DNA: TGTGCCAGCAGTGGAGGCGGAGGAGCAGATACGCAGTATTTT.

The rearrangement links TRBV19 to TRBJ2-5, with D perhaps TRBD2 (7 bases). Trimming left V 10 bases short and J 5 bases short, with 17 bases between. Germline CDR1 is LNHDA and CDR2 is SQIVND (reference sequence). The CDR3 has 13 amino acids. The CDR3 here is CATSWGGPETQYF. The CDR3 DNA follows: TGTGCCACTTCCTGGGGGGGGCCGGAGACCCAGTACTTC. Together with reference TRBV19 and TRBJ2-5, the CDR3 gives the full variable domain: DGGITQSPKYLFRKEGQNVTLSCEQNLNHDAMYWYRQDPGQGLRLIYYSQIVNDFQKGDIAEGYSVSREKKESFPLTVTSAQKNPTAFYLCATSWGGPETQYFGPGTRLLVL.

This chain joins TRBV7-2 and TRBJ2-6; D unresolved. With 3 bases removed from V and 1 base from J, the gap between germline ends came to 13 bases. Germline-derived CDR1 and CDR2 are SGHTA and FQGNSA. CDR3 size: 17 residues. The CDR3 DNA follows: TGTGCCAGCAGCTTCGAGGCATCCCTTTCTGGGGCCAACGTCCTGACTTTC. This encodes CASSFEASLSGANVLTF. Supplemented by reference TRBV7-2 and TRBJ2-6, the full variable domain reads GAGVSQSPSNKVTEKGKDVELRCDPISGHTALYWYRQSLGQGLEFLIYFQGNSAPDKSGLPSDRFSAERTGGSVSTLTIQRTQQEDSAVYLCASSFEASLSGANVLTFGAGSRLTVL.

V usage is TRBV5-1 and J usage is TRBJ1-4; D remains ambiguous. This CDR3 has 13 residues. Deletions cut 7 bases from V and 7 bases from J, with 14 bases between. The germline CDR1 and CDR2 sequences are SGHRS and YFSETQ. CDR3 in amino acids: CASREGGSEKLFF. The DNA of the CDR3 is TGCGCCAGCCGGGAAGGTGGGAGTGAAAAACTGTTTTTT.